The rows below give T cell receptor beta chains drawn from one sample of a study of PD-1 blockade in classical Hodgkin lymphoma. Measured with immunoSEQ multiplex PCR; TCRdb has only the in-frame clones, and not every one. The sample has about 24,000 clones; 81% are singletons. This material consisted of peripheral blood mononuclear cells (PBMCs), taken before the fourth cycle of nivolumab. These receptors were obtained from a human donor with classical Hodgkin lymphoma. Each CDR3 is given with its conserved first and last residue. The D gene is left open where the match is weak. Rows may omit the clone size; those that give it use once, few, many or a size class.

clone_size: once
v_call: TRBV5-1
d_call: NA
j_call: TRBJ2-7
cdr3_aa: CASRAWVSGGAENYEQYF
cdr3_nt: TGCGCCAGCAGAGCTTGGGTTTCTGGAGGAGCGGAGAACTACGAGCAGTACTTC

clone_size: NA
v_call: TRBV19
d_call: NA
j_call: TRBJ2-2
cdr3_aa: CASSIKLGAGELFF
cdr3_nt: TGTGCCAGTAGTATTAAGCTGGGTGCCGGGGAGCTGTTTTTT

clone_size: NA
v_call: TRBV2
d_call: NA
j_call: TRBJ2-7
cdr3_aa: CASSVAAGYEQYF
cdr3_nt: TGTGCCAGCAGTGTTGCTGCGGGGTACGAGCAGTACTTC

clone_size: once
v_call: TRBV5-1
d_call: TRBD1
j_call: TRBJ2-3
cdr3_aa: CASSFRTGTGPTDTQYF
cdr3_nt: TGCGCCAGCAGCTTCCGAACCGGGACAGGGCCCACAGATACGCAGTATTTT

clone_size: few
v_call: TRBV7-6
d_call: NA
j_call: TRBJ1-2
cdr3_aa: CASSPGLDNYGYTF
cdr3_nt: TGTGCCAGCAGCCCGGGACTTGATAACTATGGCTACACCTTC

clone_size: few
v_call: TRBV6-6
d_call: NA
j_call: TRBJ1-4
cdr3_aa: CASSYSIRGEKLFF
cdr3_nt: TGTGCCAGCAGTTACTCAATCAGAGGTGAAAAACTGTTTTTT

clone_size: once
v_call: TRBV5-8
d_call: NA
j_call: TRBJ2-7
cdr3_aa: CASSWPFSYEQYF
cdr3_nt: TGTGCCAGCAGCTGGCCGTTCTCCTACGAGCAGTACTTC

clone_size: NA
v_call: TRBV5-6
d_call: NA
j_call: TRBJ1-4
cdr3_aa: CASSLAAGANEKLFF
cdr3_nt: TGTGCCAGCAGCTTAGCGGCAGGGGCGAATGAAAAACTGTTTTTT

clone_size: NA
v_call: TRBV4-1
d_call: TRBD1
j_call: TRBJ1-6
cdr3_aa: CASSQGQGDSPLHF
cdr3_nt: TGCGCCAGCAGCCAGGGACAGGGGGATTCACCCCTCCACTTT

clone_size: NA
v_call: TRBV30
d_call: NA
j_call: TRBJ1-1
cdr3_aa: CAWSLRGPRNTEAFF
cdr3_nt: TGTGCCTGGAGTCTGAGGGGCCCAAGGAACACTGAAGCTTTCTTT

clone_size: NA
v_call: TRBV28
d_call: NA
j_call: TRBJ1-1
cdr3_aa: CASSLVQKNTEAFF
cdr3_nt: TGTGCCAGCAGTTTAGTACAGAAGAACACTGAAGCTTTCTTT

clone_size: NA
v_call: TRBV28
d_call: NA
j_call: TRBJ1-1
cdr3_aa: CASTTAGGGMNTEAFF
cdr3_nt: TGTGCCAGCACCACAGCTGGAGGGGGAATGAACACTGAAGCTTTCTTT

clone_size: NA
v_call: TRBV27
d_call: NA
j_call: TRBJ1-1
cdr3_aa: CASSSPILRAEAFF
cdr3_nt: TGTGCCAGCAGCTCCCCCATTCTTCGGGCTGAAGCTTTCTTT

clone_size: NA
v_call: TRBV19
d_call: TRBD2
j_call: TRBJ2-5
cdr3_aa: CASSKTSGRQWETQYF
cdr3_nt: TGTGCCAGTAGTAAGACTAGCGGGAGACAATGGGAGACCCAGTACTTC

clone_size: NA
v_call: TRBV18
d_call: NA
j_call: TRBJ2-7
cdr3_aa: CASSPSTEQYF
cdr3_nt: TGTGCCAGCTCACCCTCGACTGAGCAGTACTTC

clone_size: NA
v_call: TRBV18
d_call: NA
j_call: TRBJ1-1
cdr3_aa: CASTGMGGTEAFF
cdr3_nt: TGTGCCAGTACCGGCATGGGCGGCACTGAAGCTTTCTTT

clone_size: NA
v_call: TRBV10-2
d_call: NA
j_call: TRBJ1-6
cdr3_aa: CATHPLLVVGTDNSPLHF
cdr3_nt: TGCGCCACCCACCCCCTTCTGGTCGTTGGAACAGATAATTCACCCCTCCACTTT

clone_size: NA
v_call: TRBV11-2
d_call: NA
j_call: TRBJ1-1
cdr3_aa: CASSLDDVRANTEAFF
cdr3_nt: TGTGCCAGCAGCTTAGATGATGTGCGGGCGAACACTGAAGCTTTCTTT

clone_size: NA
v_call: TRBV2
d_call: NA
j_call: TRBJ1-6
cdr3_aa: CASSDAGYNSPLHF
cdr3_nt: TGTGCCAGCAGTGATGCAGGCTATAATTCACCCCTCCACTTT

clone_size: NA
v_call: TRBV5-1
d_call: NA
j_call: TRBJ1-2
cdr3_aa: CASSLDTGTQGGYTF
cdr3_nt: TGCGCCAGCAGCTTGGATACCGGGACCCAAGGCGGCTACACCTTC

clone_size: NA
v_call: TRBV5-1
d_call: NA
j_call: TRBJ1-1
cdr3_aa: CASSSVFRSKRREAFF
cdr3_nt: TGCGCCAGCAGCTCAGTGTTTAGGTCAAAGCGAAGAGAAGCTTTCTTT

clone_size: NA
v_call: TRBV27
d_call: NA
j_call: TRBJ1-5
cdr3_aa: CASSPPNQPQHF
cdr3_nt: TGTGCCAGCAGTCCACCGAACCAGCCCCAGCATTTT

clone_size: NA
v_call: TRBV4-1
d_call: TRBD2
j_call: TRBJ2-2
cdr3_aa: CASSRTSRLAGADGELFF
cdr3_nt: TGCGCCAGCAGCCGGACTTCAAGACTAGCGGGAGCGGACGGGGAGCTGTTTTTT

clone_size: NA
v_call: TRBV10-3
d_call: NA
j_call: TRBJ2-1
cdr3_aa: CASSYSRSNEQFF
cdr3_nt: TGTGCCAGCAGTTACTCTCGATCCAATGAGCAGTTCTTC

clone_size: NA
v_call: TRBV5-1
d_call: TRBD1
j_call: TRBJ2-7
cdr3_aa: CASSDWTGISSYEQYF
cdr3_nt: TGCGCCAGCAGCGACTGGACAGGGATAAGCTCCTACGAGCAGTACTTC

clone_size: NA
v_call: TRBV5-1
d_call: NA
j_call: TRBJ1-2
cdr3_aa: CASSLDVSGFYGYTF
cdr3_nt: TGCGCCAGCAGCCTCGACGTGTCGGGATTCTATGGCTACACCTTC

clone_size: once
v_call: TRBV5-1
d_call: TRBD1
j_call: TRBJ2-1
cdr3_aa: CASSLLGQGANEQFF
cdr3_nt: TGCGCCAGCAGCTTGCTGGGACAGGGGGCAAATGAGCAGTTCTTC

clone_size: NA
v_call: TRBV7-2
d_call: TRBD1
j_call: TRBJ2-5
cdr3_aa: CASSFGDRVETQYF
cdr3_nt: TGTGCCAGCAGCTTCGGCGACAGGGTGGAGACCCAGTACTTC

clone_size: few
v_call: TRBV6-6
d_call: TRBD1
j_call: TRBJ1-3
cdr3_aa: CASSPPTGTGNTIYF
cdr3_nt: TGTGCCAGCAGTCCCCCGACAGGGACTGGAAACACCATATATTTT

clone_size: NA
v_call: TRBV4-2
d_call: TRBD1
j_call: TRBJ1-2
cdr3_aa: CASSRDGTGSNYGYTF
cdr3_nt: TGTGCCAGCAGCCGAGACGGGACAGGGTCTAACTATGGCTACACCTTC

clone_size: NA
v_call: TRBV19
d_call: NA
j_call: TRBJ2-7
cdr3_aa: CASNKGPKGHEQYF
cdr3_nt: TGTGCCAGTAACAAGGGACCCAAGGGACACGAGCAGTACTTC

clone_size: NA
v_call: TRBV6-5
d_call: NA
j_call: TRBJ1-5
cdr3_aa: CASSDSSNQPQHF
cdr3_nt: TGTGCCAGCAGCGACAGTAGCAATCAGCCCCAGCATTTT

clone_size: NA
v_call: TRBV11-2
d_call: NA
j_call: TRBJ1-5
cdr3_aa: CASSRGEGTGLYSNQPQHF
cdr3_nt: TGTGCCAGCAGCCGGGGAGAGGGAACAGGGCTATATAGCAATCAGCCCCAGCATTTT

clone_size: NA
v_call: TRBV7-2
d_call: TRBD2
j_call: TRBJ2-3
cdr3_aa: CASSSPGRLATDTQYF
cdr3_nt: TGTGCCAGCAGCTCCCCCGGGAGACTAGCAACAGATACGCAGTATTTT

clone_size: NA
v_call: TRBV19
d_call: TRBD2
j_call: TRBJ2-5
cdr3_aa: CASSHGRTSGIGETQYF
cdr3_nt: TGTGCCAGTAGTCACGGACGGACTAGCGGGATCGGAGAGACCCAGTACTTC

clone_size: NA
v_call: TRBV19
d_call: NA
j_call: TRBJ1-2
cdr3_aa: CASSSGAGGYFGYTF
cdr3_nt: TGTGCCAGTAGTTCGGGGGCAGGAGGCTACTTTGGCTACACCTTC

clone_size: medium-sized
v_call: TRBV28
d_call: NA
j_call: TRBJ2-1
cdr3_aa: CASSLEFLLDPGHNEQFF
cdr3_nt: TGTGCCAGCAGTTTAGAGTTTTTATTGGACCCGGGGCACAATGAGCAGTTCTTC

clone_size: NA
v_call: TRBV5-4
d_call: NA
j_call: TRBJ2-3
cdr3_aa: CASGQLGFADTQYF
cdr3_nt: TGTGCCAGCGGCCAACTGGGCTTTGCCGATACGCAGTATTTT

clone_size: NA
v_call: TRBV7-9
d_call: TRBD1
j_call: TRBJ2-5
cdr3_aa: CASSRDRGPSRETQYF
cdr3_nt: TGTGCCAGCAGCCGAGACAGGGGTCCGAGCCGAGAGACCCAGTACTTC

clone_size: NA
v_call: TRBV6-1
d_call: NA
j_call: TRBJ2-5
cdr3_aa: CASSEVRGETQYF
cdr3_nt: TGTGCCAGCAGTGAAGTAAGGGGCGAGACCCAGTACTTC

clone_size: NA
v_call: TRBV7-9
d_call: TRBD1
j_call: TRBJ2-5
cdr3_aa: CASSLAPQGAKKTQYF
cdr3_nt: TGTGCCAGCAGCTTAGCCCCGCAGGGGGCTAAAAAGACCCAGTACTTC

clone_size: NA
v_call: TRBV5-1
d_call: TRBD1
j_call: TRBJ2-5
cdr3_aa: CASSQPSGTGVPKTQYF
cdr3_nt: TGCGCCAGCAGCCAACCCAGCGGGACAGGGGTCCCCAAGACCCAGTACTTC

clone_size: NA
v_call: TRBV5-1
d_call: TRBD2
j_call: TRBJ2-3
cdr3_aa: CASSPGVAGRGAGDTQYF
cdr3_nt: TGCGCCAGCAGCCCAGGGGTAGCGGGGAGAGGGGCCGGCGATACGCAGTATTTT

clone_size: NA
v_call: TRBV5-1
d_call: NA
j_call: TRBJ2-5
cdr3_aa: CASSRDGETQYF
cdr3_nt: TGCGCCAGCAGCCGTGACGGGGAGACCCAGTACTTC

clone_size: NA
v_call: TRBV18
d_call: TRBD2
j_call: TRBJ2-1
cdr3_aa: CASSRQESLAGVYNEQFF
cdr3_nt: TGTGCCAGCTCACGACAGGAGTCCCTAGCGGGCGTCTACAATGAGCAGTTCTTC

clone_size: NA
v_call: TRBV18
d_call: NA
j_call: TRBJ2-1
cdr3_aa: CASSPGLDNEQFF
cdr3_nt: TGTGCCAGCTCACCTGGGCTCGACAATGAGCAGTTCTTC

clone_size: NA
v_call: TRBV19
d_call: NA
j_call: TRBJ2-1
cdr3_aa: CASSPQEYNEQFF
cdr3_nt: TGTGCCAGTAGTCCCCAGGAGTACAATGAGCAGTTCTTC

clone_size: NA
v_call: TRBV7-9
d_call: TRBD1
j_call: TRBJ1-6
cdr3_aa: CASSSHEQQGASSPLHF
cdr3_nt: TGTGCCAGCAGCTCCCATGAGCAACAGGGGGCTTCTTCACCCCTCCACTTT

clone_size: NA
v_call: TRBV19
d_call: TRBD2
j_call: TRBJ2-2
cdr3_aa: CASSIELAGAPGELFF
cdr3_nt: TGTGCCAGTAGTATTGAACTAGCGGGAGCCCCCGGGGAGCTGTTTTTT

clone_size: NA
v_call: TRBV27
d_call: TRBD2
j_call: TRBJ2-7
cdr3_aa: CASSPSGRAREQYF
cdr3_nt: TGTGCCAGCAGCCCAAGCGGGAGGGCCCGCGAGCAGTACTTC